The clone carrying this T cell receptor (beta chain) was observed a single time. This specimen comes from a study of long-term antiretroviral therapy in people with HIV. Researchers report immunoSEQ v3.0 was run at survey level. Data came from immunoSEQ multiplex PCR; TCRdb stores just in-frame clones and leaves some out. Of 20,000 to 30,000 clones listed, 85% are singletons. The V gene's germline CDR1 is SGHDT and CDR2 YYEEEE. There are 16 residues in the CDR3. Trimming removed 3 bases from V and 2 bases from J; junction bases left unmatched: 8. Source: unsorted PBMCs, taken 2.3 years after starting antiretroviral therapy. This TCR was recovered from a man aged 40-49 years with HIV. This chain connects TRBV5-6 to TRBJ2-1; the match to TRBD2 covers 7 bases. In DNA form, the CDR3 reads TGTGCCAGCAGCTCGATTTGGAGCGGGGCCTACAATGAGCAGTTCTTC. It translates to CASSSIWSGAYNEQFF.